A single sample is the source of the 9 T cell receptor beta chains below, sequenced in a study of a mutant IDH1 vaccine in newly diagnosed glioma (dated by TCRdb to the early 2020s). Sample time point, as interpreted from the label and publication: week 47, end of study. Each vaccine dose, consisting of 300 ug of a 20-mer mutant IDH1 peptide in Montanide, was administered subcutaneously with topical imiquimod. Receptor libraries were prepared by the immunoSEQ multiplex PCR assay. TCRdb limited this immuneACCESS table to in-frame rearrangements with V and J called. A share of clones is missing; checked studies link under half to unresolved V genes, and the rest is unexplained. The sample includes 40,000 to 50,000 clones, with 82% observed a single time. The biggest ten clones account for about 19% of the sample. These receptors are not linked to any known antigen. Specimen: PBMCs, collected from a glioma patient whose treatment included an IDH1 peptide vaccine. These receptors were obtained from a man younger than 35 with glioma. Some clones in this sample may be carry-over from other donors' samples.

Comment on this clone: One end of the junction fails to match germline, which may point to a read error. The rearrangement uses TRBV29-1 and TRBJ1-2, with unresolved D. Germline V lookup: CDR1 SQVTM, CDR2 ANQGSEA. This CDR3 contains 9 residues. In DNA form, the CDR3 reads TGCAGCGGCGGATTGGACGGTTCCTTC. Its translation: CSGGLDGSF. Complete variable domain (other parts from reference TRBV29-1 and TRBJ1-2): SAVISQKPSRDICQRGTSLTIQCQVDSQVTMMFWYRQQPGQSLTLIATANQGSEATYESGFVIDKFPISRPNLTFSTLTVSNMSPEDSSIYLCSGGLDGSFGSGTRLTVV.

This clone was observed a single time. The chain uses TRBV7-9 and TRBJ2-3, with 7 positions matching TRBD1. CDR1 is SEHNR and CDR2 is FQNEAQ in the germline V gene (reference sequence). The CDR3 covers 16 residues. With V trimmed by 4 bases and J by 2 bases, 9 bases remained unmatched. Here the CDR3 DNA reads TGTGCCAGCAGCTCGCCTCGACAGGGACCCACAGATACGCAGTATTTT. Its protein is CASSSPRQGPTDTQYF.

The chain links TRBV4-3 to TRBJ1-1, with a tentative D call TRBD1 (5 bases). Germline CDR1 is LGHNA and CDR2 is YSLEER. The CDR3 spans 15 residues. Trimming left V 0 bases short and J 0 bases short, with 8 bases between. The CDR3 DNA sequence: TGCGCCAGCAGCCAAGAAACAGGATTGAACACTGAAGCTTTCTTT. It specifies CASSQETGLNTEAFF.

The chain links TRBV2 to TRBJ1-1, with 7 positions matching TRBD1. The CDR3 contains 15 residues. Germline V lookup: CDR1 SNHLY, CDR2 FYNNEI. J lost 0 bases, V lost 8 bases, and 9 bases had no gene match. In DNA form, the CDR3 reads TGTGCCAGCGGGAGTCGACAGGGCGTGAACACTGAAGCTTTCTTT. Protein product: CASGSRQGVNTEAFF.

The J gene is TRBJ1-6, the V gene TRBV14; D remains ambiguous. The V end was cut by 4 bases, the J end by 9 bases, with 16 bases between. This CDR3 region has 15 residues. Germline V gene sequence: CDR1 SGHDN, CDR2 FVKESK. Here the CDR3 DNA reads TGTGCCAGCAGCCGAGGCTTGACCTGGGGTTCACCCCTCCACTTT. As protein: CASSRGLTWGSPLHF.

J is TRBJ2-3 and V is TRBV6-1; 8 nucleotides align to TRBD2. There are 15 residues in the CDR3. Per germline, CDR1 MNHNS and CDR2 SASEGT. The V gene end was trimmed by 3 bases and the J gene end by 1 base; junction bases not matched to a gene: 3. CDR3 amino acids: CASSDGGAGTDTQYF. The CDR3 DNA follows: TGTGCCAGCAGTGACGGGGGGGCCGGCACAGATACGCAGTATTTT.

The gene calls are TRBV21-1 and TRBJ1-5; TRBD1 is the table's D call, not checked against the DNA. TRBV21-1 is a listed pseudogene. The CDR3 is 15 amino acids. CDR3 residues: CASSLGTGVNQPQHF. The CDR3 DNA reads as TGTGCCAGCAGCTTGGGGACAGGGGTCAATCAGCCCCAGCATTTT.

The gene calls are TRBV7-9 and TRBJ2-2; TRBD1 agrees at 10 bases. The V segment lost 8 bases and the J segment 1 base; nucleotides outside the gene matches: 13. Germline V gene sequence: CDR1 SEHNR, CDR2 FQNEAQ (reference sequence). The CDR3 has 18 residues. The CDR3 nucleotides are TGTGCCAGCCACATCGGGACAGGGGTTCCACAGAACACCGGGGAGCTGTTTTTT. Protein sequence: CASHIGTGVPQNTGELFF.

J is TRBJ1-1 and V is TRBV6-5, with D possibly matching TRBD1 (5 bases). This CDR3 is built from 14 residues. V was clipped by 2 bases and J by 4 bases, with 11 bases between them. Germline CDR1 and CDR2: MNHEY and SVGAGI. CDR3 coding DNA: TGTGCCAGCAGTTACGCCGGAGGGGTCACTGAAGCTTTCTTT. Translation gives CASSYAGGVTEAFF.